The 30 T cell receptor beta chains reported below all come from one sample, sequenced in a study of T cells after yellow fever vaccination. Via MiXCR, TCRdb re-called the 5' RACE reads, giving one row per CDR3 protein. The sample holds 300,000 to 400,000 distinct CDR3 sequences; around 12% are singletons and the top ten take roughly 3%. The specimen comprised CD4+ T cells sorted from PBMCs, sampled 15 days after the yellow fever booster vaccination. The receptor source for this set is a man younger than 30 who received the YFV17D yellow fever vaccine.

V is TRBV6-2 or TRBV6-3 and J is TRBJ2-5, with 11 bases identical to TRBD2. After removal of 5 bases from V and 4 bases from J, the junction contained 9 bases not matched to a gene. Germline assignment: CDR1 MNHEY and CDR2 SVGEGT. This CDR3 contains 16 residues. This CDR3 is CASSLATGTSGETQYF. CDR3 DNA sequence: TGTGCCAGCAGTCTTGCGACCGGGACTAGCGGAGAGACCCAGTACTTC.

This clonotype was detected only a few times. The gene calls are TRBV21-1 and TRBJ2-3; the table names TRBD2, a call not compared with the DNA. TRBV21-1 is noted as a pseudogene. This CDR3 has 16 amino acids. The DNA for the CDR3 is TGTGCCAGCAGCAGCCCGACTAGCGGGGGCTCAGATACGCAGTATTTT. It is translated as CASSSPTSGGSDTQYF.

This clonotype occurred a few times. The V call is TRBV4-3, the J call TRBJ2-7; 7 nucleotides line up with TRBD2. CDR1 and CDR2 from the germline V gene are LGHNA and YSLEER. This CDR3 contains 15 residues. V lost 0 bases to trimming and J lost 0 bases; unmatched junction nucleotides: 2. CDR3 DNA sequence: TGCGCCAGCAGCCAAGATCGGGACTACTCCTACGAGCAGTACTTC. This encodes CASSQDRDYSYEQYF.

This clonotype came up a few times. V usage is TRBV10-3 and J usage is TRBJ2-5, with TRBD2 identical over 15 bases. The V segment lost 7 bases and the J segment 2 bases; nucleotides outside the gene matches: 2. Germline V gene data show CDR1 as ENHRY and CDR2 as SYGVKD. CDR3 size: 15 residues. CDR3 amino acids: CAIMGLAGGQETQYF. The CDR3 coding sequence is TGTGCCATCATGGGACTAGCGGGGGGTCAAGAGACCCAGTACTTC.

This clonotype came up a few times. The genes are TRBV6-5 and TRBJ2-7; tentatively, D is TRBD2 (5 bases). Looked up from germline, CDR1 is MNHEY and CDR2 is SVGAGI. CDR3 size: 11 residues. Trimming took 9 bases from V and 7 from J, leaving 13 bases between them. CDR3 sequence reads: CASQDGGEQYV. CDR3 coding DNA: TGTGCCAGTCAGGACGGCGGGGAGCAGTACGTC.

J is TRBJ1-3 and V is TRBV7-9; perhaps TRBD1 as D (5 bases). The CDR3 runs 16 residues. Germline V gene lookup returns CDR1 SEHNR and CDR2 FQNEAQ (reference sequence). Trimming pared 5 bases from V and 0 bases from J, leaving 14 bases between. The CDR3 loop reads CASSPPYRFSGNTIYF. CDR3 bases: TGTGCCAGCAGCCCCCCATACAGGTTCTCTGGAAACACCATATATTTT.

The V and J genes are TRBV5-1 and TRBJ2-5; 10 positions agree with TRBD2. CDR1 and CDR2 from the germline V gene are SGHRS and YFSETQ. This CDR3 region has 17 residues. With 0 bases clipped from V and 4 bases from J, the junction kept 9 bases outside the gene matches. The CDR3 DNA is TGCGCCAGCAGCTTGGTTAGAAGCGGGGGGGCCGGAGAGACCCAGTACTTC. It is translated as CASSLVRSGGAGETQYF.

The rearrangement joins TRBV3-1 to TRBJ2-2; maybe TRBD2 (6 bases). Trimming shortened V by 4 bases and J by 4 bases, and 19 bases separated the two germline ends. The CDR3 is 17 residues long. Looked up from germline, CDR1 is LGHDT and CDR2 is YNNKEL (reference sequence). CDR3 nucleotide sequence: TGTGCCAGCAGCCGAGGCGCGGAGGCGGGGACCACCGGGGAGCTGTTTTTT. It specifies CASSRGAEAGTTGELFF.

This sequence joins TRBV5-4 and TRBJ2-7, with 9 bases that match TRBD1. The CDR3 is made up of 13 amino acids. With V trimmed by 7 bases and J by 6 bases, 8 bases remained unmatched. The germline V gene has CDR1 SGHNT and CDR2 YYREEE (reference sequence). The chain's CDR3 is CASGTGGWGEQYF. For the CDR3, the DNA is TGTGCCAGCGGAACAGGGGGCTGGGGCGAGCAGTACTTC. The full variable domain, completed using reference TRBV5-4 and TRBJ2-7, is ETGVTQSPTHLIKTRGQQVTLRCSSQSGHNTVSWYQQALGQGPQFIFQYYREEENGRGNFPPRFSGLQFPNYSSELNVNALELDDSALYLCASGTGGWGEQYFGPGTRLTVT.

The gene calls are TRBV6-5 and TRBJ2-5; possible D gene TRBD2, 6 bases. CDR3 length equals 14 residues. Per germline, CDR1 MNHEY and CDR2 SVGAGI. Trimming cost V 6 bases and J 6 bases, with 17 bases left between them. The DNA for the CDR3 is TGTGCCAGCAGCCGAACATCCGGAGGGAAGACCCAGTACTTC. Amino acid sequence: CASSRTSGGKTQYF.

This clonotype has just a few counts. The rearrangement links TRBV20-1 to TRBJ1-2; 12 bases line up with TRBD1. This CDR3 is 13 amino acids long. V shed 6 bases, J shed 7 bases, and the junction held 6 bases outside the gene matches. Germline V CDR1 and CDR2: DFQATT, SNEGSKA (reference sequence). The CDR3 nucleotides are TGCAGTGCCCCGGGACAGGGGGCATTTGGCTACACCTTC. Translation gives CSAPGQGAFGYTF.

This clonotype has a count of ten or more. V and J are TRBV4-3 and TRBJ2-1, with 10 bases identical to TRBD2. From germline, CDR1 is LGHNA and CDR2 YSLEER. The V segment lost 1 base and the J segment 4 bases; nucleotides outside the gene matches: 4. The CDR3 sequence is 16 residues long. CDR3 region: CASSQGVAGGYNEQFF. The CDR3 coding sequence is TGCGCCAGCAGCCAAGGGGTAGCGGGGGGTTACAATGAGCAGTTCTTC.

This sequence joins TRBV2 and TRBJ2-4; maybe TRBD1 (5 bases). The V end was cut by 4 bases, the J end by 0 bases, with 10 bases between. CDR3 length: 15 residues. Germline lookup yields CDR1 SNHLY and CDR2 FYNNEI. DNA of the CDR3: TGTGCCAGCAGTGGGACAAGTATAGCCAAAAACATTCAGTACTTC. It is translated as CASSGTSIAKNIQYF.

The chain links TRBV11-2 to TRBJ2-2; 11 nucleotides match TRBD2. The CDR3 has 18 residues. CDR1 and CDR2 from the germline V gene are SGHAT and FQNNGV. The junction had 11 bases not matched to a gene; V was cut back by 7 bases and J by 1 base. The CDR3 reads CASTPLLLAGGNTGELFF. The CDR3, as DNA: TGTGCCAGCACCCCCCTCCTCCTAGCGGGGGGGAACACCGGGGAGCTGTTTTTT.

This clonotype was seen more than once but under ten times. The V and J genes are TRBV7-2 and TRBJ2-1, with 8 positions matching TRBD2. In germline, CDR1 is SGHTA, CDR2 FQGNSA. The ends lost 2 bases at V and 4 bases at J; junction bases unmatched: 4. The CDR3 is 15 amino acids. The CDR3 DNA follows: TGTGCCAGCAGCTTAATAGCGGGGACGTACAATGAGCAGTTCTTC. This gives the protein CASSLIAGTYNEQFF.

The chain combines TRBV5-4 with TRBJ2-3, with D perhaps assigned TRBD1 or TRBD2 (6 bases each). Per the germline V gene, CDR1 is SGHNT and CDR2 is YYREEE (reference sequence). The CDR3 is made up of 14 amino acids. V was shortened by 4 bases and J by 4 bases, with 13 bases between the two germline ends. In DNA, the CDR3 is TGTGCCAGCAGCCAGGAGGGGGTCGCAGATACGCAGTATTTT. Translating gives CASSQEGVADTQYF.

The rearrangement links TRBV25-1 to TRBJ2-2; tentatively, D is TRBD1 (6 bases). The ends were cut back, 6 bases at V and 6 bases at J, with 20 bases in the middle. The CDR3 covers 16 residues. Germline CDR1 is MGHDK and CDR2 is SYGVNS. The chain's CDR3 is CASRRTIGQFAGELFF. The CDR3 coding sequence is TGTGCCAGCAGGAGAACAATAGGACAGTTTGCCGGGGAGCTGTTTTTT.

This clonotype has only a few counts. The rearrangement uses TRBV7-9 and TRBJ2-3; D is perhaps TRBD1 or TRBD2 (5 bases each). The CDR3 totals 17 residues. V was shortened by 2 bases and J by 0 bases, with 15 bases between the two germline ends. Germline values: CDR1 SEHNR, CDR2 FQNEAQ (reference sequence). CDR3 sequence reads: CASSLPRDPLSTDTQYF. CDR3 nucleotide sequence: TGTGCCAGCAGCTTACCCCGGGACCCACTTAGCACAGATACGCAGTATTTT.

The genes are TRBV11-2 and TRBJ2-3, with 10 positions matching TRBD2. With 5 bases clipped from V and 6 bases from J, the junction kept 11 bases outside the gene matches. The germline V gene encodes CDR1 SGHAT and CDR2 FQNNGV. This CDR3 is 16 amino acids long. For the CDR3, the DNA is TGTGCCAGCAGCCCCGCCTTAGCGGGGGGACTCGATACGCAGTATTTT. Translation: CASSPALAGGLDTQYF. The full variable domain, with the rest looked up from reference TRBV11-2 and TRBJ2-3, is EAGVAQSPRYKIIEKRQSVAFWCNPISGHATLYWYQQILGQGPKLLIQFQNNGVVDDSQLPKDRFSAERLKGVDSTLKIQPAKLEDSAVYLCASSPALAGGLDTQYFGPGTRLTVL.

V gene TRBV20-1 combines with J gene TRBJ2-5; D unclear. Trimming pared 0 bases from V and 0 bases from J, leaving 11 bases between. The germline CDR1 and CDR2 sequences are DFQATT and SNEGSKA (reference sequence). CDR3 length equals 15 residues. As DNA, the CDR3 is TGCAGTGCTAGAGATCGAATCCGGTACCAAGAGACCCAGTACTTC. It specifies CSARDRIRYQETQYF.

This clonotype has at least ten counts. The chain has TRBV27 and TRBJ1-2; D possibly corresponds to TRBD1 (6 bases). The CDR3 consists of 11 residues. Germline V lookup: CDR1 MNHEY, CDR2 SMNVEV (reference sequence). V lost 6 bases to trimming and J lost 4 bases, with 6 bases between them. The DNA of the CDR3 is TGTGCCAGCAGACAGGGCTATGGCTACACCTTC. It specifies CASRQGYGYTF.

This clonotype was counted only a few times. V is TRBV7-2 and J is TRBJ2-5; tentative D call: TRBD1 (6 bases). This CDR3 has 14 residues. The germline V gene encodes CDR1 SGHTA and CDR2 FQGNSA. Trimming removed 5 bases from V and 5 bases from J, with 15 bases in between. CDR3 sequence (DNA): TGTGCCAGCAGCCAGGGGAGAGAGAGTGAGACCCAGTACTTC. Translated, it gives CASSQGRESETQYF. The whole variable domain, remainder taken from reference TRBV7-2 and TRBJ2-5, is GAGVSQSPSNKVTEKGKDVELRCDPISGHTALYWYRQSLGQGLEFLIYFQGNSAPDKSGLPSDRFSAERTGGSVSTLTIQRTQQEDSAVYLCASSQGRESETQYFGPGTRLLVL.

This clonotype came up many times. The gene calls are TRBV12-3 or TRBV12-4 and TRBJ1-5; TRBD1 matches 7 bases. The junction had 1 base not matched to a gene; V was cut back by 6 bases and J by 2 bases. The CDR3 totals 13 residues. CDR3 DNA sequence: TGTGCCAGCAGGGGGACAGGCAATCAGCCCCAGCATTTT. It encodes CASRGTGNQPQHF.

The CDR3 coding sequence is TGTGCCAGCAGCTTAGTCTGGCAGTCGGCTTCACCCCTCCACTTT. Amino acids: CASSLVWQSASPLHF. The chain combines TRBV7-2 with TRBJ1-6; no clear D gene. V dropped 1 base and J dropped 9 bases, with 13 bases sitting between them. The CDR3 is 15 amino acids. Per germline, CDR1 SGHTA and CDR2 FQGNSA.

This clonotype was counted a few times. The gene calls are TRBV5-1 and TRBJ2-7, with D tentatively TRBD2 (5 bases). The CDR3 has 15 residues. Trimming stripped 4 bases from V and 6 bases from J, with 20 bases between. Germline CDR1 and CDR2: SGHRS and YFSETQ. CDR3 sequence reads: CASSRGELGELEQYV. The CDR3 DNA reads TGCGCCAGCAGCCGGGGTGAACTAGGAGAACTCGAGCAGTACGTC.

In its sample, this clonotype was seen a few times. The chain links TRBV4-3 to TRBJ2-4, with a tentative D call TRBD1 (5 bases). This CDR3 has 17 amino acids. V lost 0 bases to trimming and J lost 9 bases, with 21 bases between them. The germline V gene encodes CDR1 LGHNA and CDR2 YSLEER. This chain's CDR3 is CASSQEPGHNDRGIQYF. The CDR3, as DNA: TGCGCCAGCAGCCAAGAACCCGGACACAACGATAGGGGCATTCAGTACTTC.

This clonotype appeared many times. The J gene is TRBJ1-5, the V gene TRBV30; D unresolved. This CDR3 has 13 residues. Trimming removed 2 bases at V and 6 bases at J, with 11 bases between. Per the germline V gene, CDR1 is GTSNPN and CDR2 is SVGIG (reference sequence). The CDR3 spells CAWSQGNSQPQHF. CDR3 nucleotide sequence: TGTGCCTGGAGTCAAGGGAATTCTCAGCCCCAGCATTTT.

This clonotype was seen a few times. The chain links TRBV12-3 or TRBV12-4 to TRBJ2-6; tentative D call: TRBD1 (6 bases). V was cut by 5 bases and J by 4 bases, with 18 bases left in between. CDR3 size: 17 residues. CDR3 nucleotide sequence: TGTGCCAGCAGTCCACCTAACAGGGAGACAGGGGCCAACGTCCTGACTTTC. Its translation: CASSPPNRETGANVLTF.

The chain links TRBV2 to TRBJ2-3, with 8 bases lining up with TRBD1. This CDR3 has 14 amino acids. Trimming cost V 7 bases and J 3 bases; bases outside gene matches: 6. Germline loops: CDR1 SNHLY, CDR2 FYNNEI. CDR3 sequence: CASKRRQGTDTQYF. CDR3 nucleotides: TGTGCCAGCAAGAGACGACAGGGGACAGATACGCAGTATTTT.

This rearrangement joins TRBV4-1 to TRBJ2-6; D is uncertain. This CDR3 contains 16 residues. Between the trimmed V and J ends, which lost 4 bases and 3 bases, there was a span of 13 bases. CDR1 and CDR2 (germline): MGHRA, YSYEKL. CDR3 DNA sequence: TGCGCCAGCAGCCTCAGCCAAGTGAATGGGGCCAACGTCCTGACTTTC. Residues: CASSLSQVNGANVLTF.